Reported below is one T cell receptor (beta chain). Its antigen remains unknown. The data were obtained in a study of T cell responses to AZD1222 COVID-19 vaccine. In the study overall: Second-dose intervals near 4 or 12 weeks were combined. General observations from the study: Most donors were white British and more were female, and clonal diversity was possibly underestimated.

Germline CDR1 and CDR2: SGHAT and FQNNGV. V dropped 1 base and J dropped 0; count of bases not matched to a gene: 6. The CDR3 covers 16 residues. Using immunoSEQ multiplex PCR, the repertoire was profiled, and TCRdb retains in-frame clones only, with some absent. The sample records 160,000 or so clones, about 91% being singletons. This clonotype was sampled from an adult in good health. Here the sequenced sample was peripheral blood, taken on day 0 of AZD1222 vaccination. V is TRBV11-2 and J is TRBJ2-7; 7 nucleotides agree with TRBD2. The CDR3 here is CASSLVVSGPSYEQYF. The CDR3 coding sequence is TGTGCCAGCAGCTTAGTGGTTAGCGGGCCCTCCTACGAGCAGTACTTC.